This T cell receptor beta chain originates from a study of cytomegalovirus exposure and HLA in healthy donors (dated by TCRdb to the late 2010s). Concerning the study at large: According to an earlier analysis of 587 of the donors, 150 million to 200 million T cells yielded some 120 million unique TCR beta sequences and approximately 300 Gb of sequence data. About 280 gigabases of sequencing data and approximately 84 million unique TCR sequences were included in an early release covering roughly 600 HLA-typed donors. Of the 300 to 500 genotyped donors, 81% were placed in the genetic ancestry cluster associated with self-reported Caucasian donors. The study aimed to test whether signatures of past pathogen exposure could be identified by cataloging public T cell receptors. The T cell repertoires of around 670 subjects were profiled by immunosequencing and related to cytomegalovirus serostatus. Besides the first cohort of 666 subjects, a separate validation cohort made up of roughly 120 different subjects was used. To predict cytomegalovirus infection status, the study brought together high-throughput TCR immunosequencing, statistical association of individual TCRs with disease status, and machine learning. A later analysis re-analyzed previously published TCR beta repertoires from 600 to 850 donors and added high-resolution HLA genotyping to study TCR occurrence patterns. Rather than drawing on any new phenotypic data, the later analysis identified candidate immune exposures from TCR beta sequences and the way those sequences occurred across donors. In an earlier analysis of more than 550 of the donors, high-throughput TCR beta sequencing was used to judge whether each TCR beta V gene segment behaved as functional or pseudogenic. Donor age, sex, ethnicity and CMV serostatus were compiled alongside the repertoire data. Genome-wide SNP genotypes for about three fifths of the 666 donors were used in a later genetic analysis, which treated that subset as a discovery cohort. Every discovery cohort repertoire had been produced on one sequencing platform. Class I and class II HLA loci were covered by the typing at four-digit resolution. The number of typed donors differed by locus: roughly 629-640 for A, B, C, DRB1 and DQB1; 500 to 550 for DQA1; fewer than 610 for DPA1; and about 470 for DPB1. Because of strong linkage in the cohort, roughly five DR-DQ haplotypes were treated as single units for association and clustering. On average, roughly 240,000 unique TCR beta nucleotide sequences were sequenced per donor among roughly 430 genotyped donors of the cohort, with roughly 18% of those sequences being non-productive.

The library relied on the immunoSEQ multiplex PCR assay. The multiplex PCR relied on a mix of 60 forward primers for TCR Vbeta segments and 13 reverse primers for TCR Jbeta segments. The CDR3 region of rearranged TCR beta genes was amplified from genomic DNA by a multiplex PCR assay. Amplified TCR beta libraries were sequenced as 87-base-pair reads on the Illumina HiSeq System. Per the source publication's procedure: A later analysis counted about 80 million unique TCR beta chains across the 500 to 850 repertoires, and roughly 10 million of these chains were shared by at least two donors. Raw reads were error-corrected and collapsed into unique sequences by a nearest-neighbor algorithm in which closely related sequences were merged to remove PCR and sequencing errors. V, D and J gene segments were assigned by aligning CDR3 sequences to IMGT reference sequences. For a sequence to be retained, a match of at least six nucleotides to both a V gene segment and a J gene segment was required. Rearrangements were classified as productive when the CDR3 lacked stop codons and remained in frame with V and J, and all other rearrangements were classified as non-productive. Following IMGT convention, CDR3 was defined as the stretch from the second conserved V-encoded cysteine up to the conserved J-encoded phenylalanine. The earlier analysis of 587 of the donors excluded sequences that lacked an unambiguous match to a single V gene segment. An earlier analysis of approximately 590 of the donors classified V segments as functional when productive rearrangements were above 56.7% and as segregating when the standard deviation between donors was above 5%. A statistical classification framework was developed to diagnose cytomegalovirus status using the catalog of TCR beta chain sequences. In a later analysis, V and J genes were assigned by comparing TCR nucleotide sequences against IMGT/GENE-DB human TR gene sequences. The TCRdist pipeline was used in a later analysis to assign CDR3 sequences and most-parsimonious VDJ recombination scenarios. A later analysis defined each TCR beta chain by its CDR3 amino acid sequence plus V-gene family, and excluded reads lacking a unique V-gene family. In a later analysis, around 600 highly shared, low-generation-probability nucleotide sequences were removed to address suspected cross-contamination and a sequencing artifact. For each public chain, a later analysis derived a clonal expansion index from normalized ranks of inferred template counts within each repertoire. A later analysis computed generation probabilities with a VDJ recombination model fitted to out-of-frame rearrangements, and checked the results against IGoR. In a later analysis, TCR-TCR, TCR-HLA and TCR-CMV co-occurrence was scored with hypergeometric tests, and a repertoire-size bias correction was applied to TCR pairs. False discovery rates were estimated in a later analysis by permuting HLA or CMV assignments 20 times. In a later analysis, co-occurring TCRs were grouped using DBSCAN, with TCRdist sequence similarity added in when clustering inside HLA-allele-positive subsets. Repertoires with fewer than 30,000 or more than 120,000 public chains were left out of co-occurrence clustering, as were five repertoires with anomalous nucleotide sharing. Held by TCRdb, this immuneACCESS table contains in-frame sequences only and omits some clones. Under half of the omission traces to an unresolved V gene where checked; the cause of the rest is unknown. From that table come the V and J calls and clone size; the DNA was used to work out D and trimming. The sample yields tens of thousands of clones; 80% to 90% were counted once. Together, the top ten hold roughly 1.6% of the sample.

The trim is 0 bases for V and 8 bases for J, with a gap of 15 bases between the germline ends. From the germline V gene, CDR1 is SGHDT and CDR2 is YYEEEE. The CDR3 runs 16 residues from the cysteine to the phenylalanine. The retained sequence is limited to the CDR3, 48 bases, with the frame set at the first base. About this clone: It lacks a known antigen. Base qualities are missing; no much larger clone stands one base away.

In total, approximately 610 healthy bone marrow donors made up the cohort. At the time of sampling, every cohort member was nominally healthy, though immune exposures that went unrecorded were likely present. The donor tested CMV seropositive, placing the donor among the 250 to 350 seropositive members of the cohort. A peripheral blood sample was collected from each donor, and TCR beta sequencing was performed on peripheral blood mononuclear cells. Genomic DNA extraction from the blood cell samples was performed with the Qiagen DNeasy Blood Extraction Kit. What the work shows at the level of the full study, not this receptor alone: Several of the top co-occurrence clusters appeared to be linked to parvovirus B19, influenza, CMV and Epstein-Barr virus, according to a later analysis. The 87-base-pair reads could not distinguish some IMGT-functional V segments, including TRBV6-2 and TRBV6-3, so those segments were excluded. A total of 164 TCR beta chains were listed by the study as associated with cytomegalovirus. A later analysis associated about 17,000 TCR beta sequences with specific HLA alleles at a false discovery rate of 0.05. In both the original and validation cohorts, the classifier was reported to diagnose cytomegalovirus status with high specificity and sensitivity. In this cohort, only TCR beta chains were sequenced, and detectable features were limited by the absence of alpha or paired-chain data. For the cohort, immune exposure information was limited to CMV serostatus. Because counts were too low, roughly 16 rarely observed V segments, including chromosome 9 orphons, were left out of the earlier analysis of 500 to 650 of the donors. Compared with equally common non-associated chains, HLA-associated TCR beta chains in a later analysis were more clonally expanded and had lower generation probabilities. According to a later analysis, TCR association rates differed among HLA loci, with DRB1 alleles showing the most associated TCRs and HLA-C alleles showing the fewest. Most CMV-associated TCR beta chains appeared to be HLA-restricted in a later analysis, and the HLA associations seemed to be driven largely by CMV exposure. A few of the identified cytomegalovirus-associated TCR beta chains were confirmed in vitro to be specific for cytomegalovirus antigens. In a later genetic analysis, a missense DCLRE1C variant was associated with V-gene and J-gene trimming of TCR beta chains, and the association was replicated in an independent cohort. Linkage disequilibrium might explain the correlated functional status among segregating V segments, but an unknown experimental factor could not be ruled out. The sequencing pipeline was judged likely to have produced a cluster of highly shared sequence variants as a technical artifact. Broadly in line with IMGT annotations, most TCR beta V segments showed up in productive rearrangements about 87% or about 30% of the time in an earlier analysis of several hundred of the donors. Because HLA typing was unavailable for some donors at each locus, only the typed subset was used in association tests. A further reported finding was that TCR beta sequences accurately predicted the HLA-A and HLA-B alleles for most subjects in the first cohort. Across donors, most TCR sequences were observed very rarely, whereas some public TCRs were present in many individuals. When HLA alleles, especially DR and DQ, strongly co-occurred, TCR associations were difficult to assign to individual alleles. Sequencing depth was assumed to be roughly uniform across donors in the presence/absence analyses, though that assumption may not hold. According to the authors, the approach could potentially be generalized to other disease states and immunological phenotypes. Compared with the 666-donor mean, donors in an Asian-associated ancestry cluster had fewer N-insertions in productive TCRs, according to a later genetic analysis.

Sequencing input: PBMCs. The origin of this receptor is a man in his thirties or forties in good health and CMV-seropositive. The rearrangement combines TRBV5-6 with TRBJ1-6; there is no confident call for the D gene. In nucleotides, the sequence is TGTGCCAGCAGCTTGGGGAGGGCCGCCCCCCATTCACCCCTCCACTTT. Its protein product is CASSLGRAAPHSPLHF.